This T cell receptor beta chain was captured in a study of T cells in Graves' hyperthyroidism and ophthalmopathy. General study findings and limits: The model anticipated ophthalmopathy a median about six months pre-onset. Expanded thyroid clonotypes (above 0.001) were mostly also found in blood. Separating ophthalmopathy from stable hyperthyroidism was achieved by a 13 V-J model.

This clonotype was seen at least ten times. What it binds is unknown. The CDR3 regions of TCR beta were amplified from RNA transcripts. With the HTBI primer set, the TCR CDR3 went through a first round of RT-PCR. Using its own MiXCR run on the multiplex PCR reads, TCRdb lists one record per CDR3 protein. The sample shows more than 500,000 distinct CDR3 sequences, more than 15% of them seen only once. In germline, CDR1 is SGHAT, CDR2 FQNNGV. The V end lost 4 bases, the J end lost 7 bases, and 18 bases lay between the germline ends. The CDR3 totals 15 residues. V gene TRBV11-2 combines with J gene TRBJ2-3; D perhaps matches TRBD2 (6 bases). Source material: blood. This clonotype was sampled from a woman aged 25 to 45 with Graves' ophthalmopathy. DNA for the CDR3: TGTGCCAGCAGCTCTATTTCATCGGGAGACCATACGCAGTATTTT. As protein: CASSSISSGDHTQYF.